This TCR beta chain is drawn from a study of T cells in Graves' hyperthyroidism and ophthalmopathy (dated by TCRdb to the late 2010s). General notes on the study: Peripheral blood samples were taken at initial diagnosis, before any treatment was given. To identify TCR V-J signatures that set the groups apart, the researchers used a discovery cohort of more than 95 patients, made up of around 42 with Graves' ophthalmopathy and about 59 with stable Graves' hyperthyroidism. Whether ophthalmopathy could be predicted prospectively was tested in an independent validation cohort made up of fewer than 20 hyperthyroidism patients plus 17 patients who later progressed to ophthalmopathy. The roughly 94 discovery patients were randomly split 7:3 into training and test sets. The study also compared thyroid tissue and blood T-cell repertoires from more than 5 Graves' hyperthyroidism patients. Following sampling, methimazole starting at 30 mg daily was given to hyperthyroidism patients, and high-dose intravenous methylprednisolone was given to ophthalmopathy patients. TCR Vbeta CDR3 sequencing of roughly 140 peripheral blood samples (more than 40 ophthalmopathy, about 74 hyperthyroidism and roughly 17 progressor patients) is reported in the paper. General findings and caveats noted by the study authors: Sample size was not statistically predetermined, and investigators were not blinded to group allocation. In cross-validation, a model built on a 13 V-J signature told ophthalmopathy apart from stable hyperthyroidism with 85% to 90% sensitivity and around 84% specificity, and in testing the same model reached 80%/75%. In validation, the model predicted progression to ophthalmopathy with approximately 69% sensitivity and around 72% specificity, a median of approximately 6.7 months before onset. Most expanded thyroid clonotypes (frequency above 0.001) were also detected in blood, suggesting blood repertoires may reflect thyroid immune responses.

TCR beta CDR3 regions were amplified from RNA transcripts. The TCR CDR3 was subjected to a first round of RT-PCR using the HTBI primer set and the Qiagen OneStep RT-PCR kit. Libraries were constructed in a second round of multiplex PCR, after which size selection and purification were carried out. Libraries were sequenced paired-end with 100 bp reads on an Illumina HiSeq2000. Per the source publication's procedure: SOAPnuke was used to process the raw data, removing reads that contained adapters or uncalled bases, had a mean Phred below 15, or lacked an exact match to the constant primer or identifier. COPE v1.2.5 was used to merge the high-quality paired reads, and each unique nucleotide sequence was defined as a clonotype. MiTCR v1.1 was used to align the clonotypes against IMGT TRBV, TRBD and TRBJ reference segments. Only V-J combinations with frequency above 0.0001, covering about 99% of repertoires, were analysed. The TCS score was defined as F50 (clonal expansion) divided by E x V (chaos), with BLOSUM62-based TCRdist calculated between CDR3 peptides within each V-J. Welch's t-statistics and random forest reduced around 550 V-J features to 13, which were used in a naive Bayes classifier (R e1071). The public reads were run again by TCRdb, first through fastp at Q25 and then through MiXCR, and only productive beta chains were kept. Each record represents a unique CDR3 protein, reported with the most common genes and DNA among its rows. The V and J calls were not made by the authors but by TCRdb's processing. This sample lists some 300,000 distinct CDR3 sequences; around a fifth were detected once. The ten top clones hold just under 40% of the sample.

This clonotype was seen at least ten times. This clone's antigen is unknown. Per-nucleotide qualities are absent, and no much larger clonotype sits a single base away. In the ophthalmopathy patients, disease was moderately to severely active, with a Clinical Activity Score of 3 or more, a NOSPECS grade of 4 or more, and a duration of less than 3 months. Any patient with an uncontrolled infection, another autoimmune disease, pregnancy or lactation was excluded. Diagnoses were established on the basis of clinical symptoms, serum thyroxine and TRAb, thyroid ultrasound, and orbital computed tomography. Ficoll-Paque density gradient centrifugation was used to isolate PBMCs from around 10 ml of fresh peripheral blood. Total RNA was extracted using Trizol reagent, and RNA quality was assessed on an Agilent 2100 Bioanalyzer. Relative to germline, V is missing 5 bases and J is missing 3 bases, with 8 bases of the junction outside any gene match. The CDR3 contains 15 residues, cysteine and phenylalanine counted. The read is trimmed to its CDR3 DNA, 45 bases read in frame from base 1.

Specimen: blood. Here the chain combines TRBV12-3 or TRBV12-4 and TRBJ2-3, with 7 bases aligning to TRBD1. This receptor was identified in a man aged 50 to 59 with Graves' ophthalmopathy. The DNA sequence follows: TGTGCCAGCAGTCTCGACAGGGTAAGGACAGATACGCAGTATTTT. Its protein product is CASSLDRVRTDTQYF.